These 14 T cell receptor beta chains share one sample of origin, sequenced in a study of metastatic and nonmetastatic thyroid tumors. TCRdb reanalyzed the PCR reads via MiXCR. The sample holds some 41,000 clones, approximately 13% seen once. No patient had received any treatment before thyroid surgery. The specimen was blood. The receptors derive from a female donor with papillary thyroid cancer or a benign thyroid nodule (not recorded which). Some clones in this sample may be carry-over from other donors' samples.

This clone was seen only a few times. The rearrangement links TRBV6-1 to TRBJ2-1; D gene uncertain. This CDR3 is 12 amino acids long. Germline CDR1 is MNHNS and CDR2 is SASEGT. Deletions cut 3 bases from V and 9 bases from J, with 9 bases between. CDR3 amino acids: CASSEGVGEQFF. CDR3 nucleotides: TGTGCCAGCAGTGAGGGCGTAGGTGAGCAGTTCTTC.

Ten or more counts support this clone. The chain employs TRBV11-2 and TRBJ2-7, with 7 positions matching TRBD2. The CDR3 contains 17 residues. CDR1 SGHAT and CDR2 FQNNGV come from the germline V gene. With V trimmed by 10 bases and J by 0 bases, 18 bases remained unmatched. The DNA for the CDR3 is TGTGCCACCACGTCCGTAGCAGCGGGATCAAGCTCCTACGAGCAGTACTTC. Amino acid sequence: CATTSVAAGSSSYEQYF.

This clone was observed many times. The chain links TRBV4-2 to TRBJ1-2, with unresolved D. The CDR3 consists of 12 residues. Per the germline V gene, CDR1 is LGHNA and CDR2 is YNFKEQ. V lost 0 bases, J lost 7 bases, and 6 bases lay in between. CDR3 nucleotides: TGTGCCAGCAGCCAAGATTTTACTGGCTACACCTTC. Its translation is CASSQDFTGYTF.

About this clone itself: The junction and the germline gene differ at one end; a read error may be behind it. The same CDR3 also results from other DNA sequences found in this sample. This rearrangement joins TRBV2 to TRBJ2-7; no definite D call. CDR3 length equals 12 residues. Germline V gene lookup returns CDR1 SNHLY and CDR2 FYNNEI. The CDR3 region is CASREGSSEQYF. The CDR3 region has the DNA TGTGCCAGCAGAGAAGGGTCTAGTGAGCAGTACTTC.

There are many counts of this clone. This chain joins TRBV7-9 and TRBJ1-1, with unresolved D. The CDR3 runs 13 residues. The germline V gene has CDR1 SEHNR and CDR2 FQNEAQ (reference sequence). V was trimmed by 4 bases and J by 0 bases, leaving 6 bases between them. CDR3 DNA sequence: TGTGCCAGCAGCTATGATATGAACACTGAAGCTTTCTTT. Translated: CASSYDMNTEAFF.

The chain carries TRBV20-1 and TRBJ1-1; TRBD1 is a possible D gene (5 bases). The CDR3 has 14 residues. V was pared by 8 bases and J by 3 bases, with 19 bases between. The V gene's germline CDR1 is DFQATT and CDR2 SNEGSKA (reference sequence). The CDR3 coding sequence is TGCAGTTTTAGAGATCAGGGACCGCACACTGAAGCTTTCTTT. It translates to CSFRDQGPHTEAFF.

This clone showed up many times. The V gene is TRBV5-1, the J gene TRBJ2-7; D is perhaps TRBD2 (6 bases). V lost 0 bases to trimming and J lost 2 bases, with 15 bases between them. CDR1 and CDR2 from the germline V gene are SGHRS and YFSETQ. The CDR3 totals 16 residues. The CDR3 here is CASSLGYLRGPYEQYF. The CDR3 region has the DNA TGCGCCAGCAGCTTGGGGTACTTGCGGGGCCCCTACGAGCAGTACTTC.

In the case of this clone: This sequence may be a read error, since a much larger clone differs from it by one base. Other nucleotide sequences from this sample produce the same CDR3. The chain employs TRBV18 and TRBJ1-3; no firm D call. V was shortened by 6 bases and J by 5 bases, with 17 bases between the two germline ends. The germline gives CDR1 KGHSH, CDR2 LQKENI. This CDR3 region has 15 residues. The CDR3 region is CASSPIEGGRNTIYF. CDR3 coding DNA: TGTGCCAGCTCCCCGATCGAGGGCGGTAGAAACACCATATATTTT.

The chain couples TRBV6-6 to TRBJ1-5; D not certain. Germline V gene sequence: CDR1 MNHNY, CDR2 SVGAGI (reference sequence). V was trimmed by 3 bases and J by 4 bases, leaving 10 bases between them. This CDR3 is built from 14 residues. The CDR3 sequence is CASSYSVANQPQHF. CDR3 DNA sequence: TGTGCCAGCAGTTATTCCGTGGCTAATCAGCCCCAGCATTTT.

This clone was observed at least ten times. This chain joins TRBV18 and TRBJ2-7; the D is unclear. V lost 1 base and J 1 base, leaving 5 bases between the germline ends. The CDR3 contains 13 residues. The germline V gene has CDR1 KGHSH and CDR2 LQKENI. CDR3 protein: CASSPLDSYEQYF. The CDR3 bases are TGTGCCAGCTCACCACTGGATTCCTACGAGCAGTACTTC.

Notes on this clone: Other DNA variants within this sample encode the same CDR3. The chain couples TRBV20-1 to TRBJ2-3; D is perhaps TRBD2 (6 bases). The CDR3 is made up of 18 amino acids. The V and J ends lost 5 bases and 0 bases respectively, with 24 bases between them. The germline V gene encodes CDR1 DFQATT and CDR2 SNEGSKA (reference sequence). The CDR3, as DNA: TGCAGTGCTCTCCCGGGTTTAATAGCGGTTGGAAGCACAGATACGCAGTATTTT. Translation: CSALPGLIAVGSTDTQYF.

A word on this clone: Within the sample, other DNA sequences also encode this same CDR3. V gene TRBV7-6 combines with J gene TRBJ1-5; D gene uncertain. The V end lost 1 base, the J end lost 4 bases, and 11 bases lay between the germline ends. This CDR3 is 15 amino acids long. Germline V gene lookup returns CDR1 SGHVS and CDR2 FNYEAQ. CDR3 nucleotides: TGTGCCAGCAGCTTAGGAGGTCGAAGTAATCAGCCCCAGCATTTT. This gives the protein CASSLGGRSNQPQHF. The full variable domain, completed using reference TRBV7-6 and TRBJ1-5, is GAGVSQSPRYKVTKRGQDVALRCDPISGHVSLYWYRQALGQGPEFLTYFNYEAQQDKSGLPNDRFSAERPEGSISTLTIQRTEQRDSAMYRCASSLGGRSNQPQHFGDGTRLSIL.

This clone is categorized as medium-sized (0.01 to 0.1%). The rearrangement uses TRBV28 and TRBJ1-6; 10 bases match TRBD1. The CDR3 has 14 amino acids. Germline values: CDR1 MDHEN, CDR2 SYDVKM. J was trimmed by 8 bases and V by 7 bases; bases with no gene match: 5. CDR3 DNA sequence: TGTGCCAGCACCGGGACAGGGGTACATTCACCCCTCCACTTT. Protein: CASTGTGVHSPLHF.

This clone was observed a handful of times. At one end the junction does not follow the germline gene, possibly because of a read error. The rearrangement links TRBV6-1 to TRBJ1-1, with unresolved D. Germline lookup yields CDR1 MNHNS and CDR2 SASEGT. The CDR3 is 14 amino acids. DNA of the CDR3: TGTGCCAGCGTAGCAGGAACCGTGAACACTGAGGCTTTCTTT. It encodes CASVAGTVNTEAFF.